The present entry profiles one TCR beta chain with its context. This specimen comes from a study of shared clonotypes between healthy human individuals. Libraries were prepared by immunoSEQ multiplex PCR; TCRdb keeps only in-frame clonotypes and omits some of them. This table has roughly 1,500,000 clones, 97% to 99% appearing once. CDR3 length: 14 amino acids. Trimming shortened V by 6 bases and J by 4 bases, and 13 bases separated the two germline ends. Germline CDR1 and CDR2: MNHEY and SVGAGI. What was sequenced was naive CD4+ T cells sorted from blood. Subset indicated: CD45RA+ positively selected. The chain couples TRBV6-5 to TRBJ1-3, with D hard to call. The TCR comes from a man aged 30-40 years in good health. The CDR3 protein is CASSSDPGGNTIYF. CDR3 sequence (DNA): TGTGCCAGCAGCTCCGACCCGGGCGGAAACACCATATATTTT.